The 25 T cell receptor beta chains below come from one sample, sequenced in a study of blood T cell repertoires in COVID-19. Libraries were prepared by immunoSEQ multiplex PCR; TCRdb keeps only in-frame clonotypes and omits some of them. The sample lists under 350,000 clones, 83% seen once, with about 5% in the top ten. The sequencing sample was made of peripheral blood. The origin of the receptors is a man aged 55 to 70 who had recovered from COVID-19.

The rearrangement joins TRBV12-3 or TRBV12-4 to TRBJ2-7, with D possibly TRBD2 on 6 matching bases. This CDR3 has 13 residues. The ends were cut back, 8 bases at V and 1 base at J, with 12 bases in the middle. CDR3 region: CASRRGASYEQYF. The CDR3 coding sequence is TGTGCCAGCCGGAGGGGCGCGTCCTACGAGCAGTACTTC.

V and J are TRBV5-5 and TRBJ2-1; possibly TRBD2 for D (6 bases). V was pared by 0 bases and J by 0 bases, with 10 bases between. Germline assignment: CDR1 SGHKS and CDR2 YYEKEE (reference sequence). The CDR3 runs to 16 residues. The CDR3 nucleotides read TGTGCCAGCAGCTTGGAAGGCGGGGCCTCCTACAATGAGCAGTTCTTC. This translates into CASSLEGGASYNEQFF. The full variable domain, completed using reference TRBV5-5 and TRBJ2-1, is DAGVTQSPTHLIKTRGQQVTLRCSPISGHKSVSWYQQVLGQGPQFIFQYYEKEERGRGNFPDRFSARQFPNYSSELNVNALLLGDSALYLCASSLEGGASYNEQFFGPGTRLTVL.

The rearrangement joins TRBV24-1 to TRBJ2-5, with D possibly TRBD2 on 6 matching bases. Trimming stripped 3 bases from V and 5 bases from J, with 18 bases between. The germline V gene has CDR1 KGHDR and CDR2 SFDVKD. CDR3 length: 16 amino acids. The CDR3 sequence: CATSDTRAAAGETQYF. CDR3 DNA sequence: TGTGCCACCAGTGATACCCGGGCCGCGGCGGGGGAGACCCAGTACTTC.

The chain uses TRBV7-2 and TRBJ2-7; 7 nucleotides line up with TRBD1. The CDR3 contains 14 residues. After removal of 7 bases from V and 4 bases from J, the junction contained 10 bases not matched to a gene. Germline values: CDR1 SGHTA, CDR2 FQGNSA. The CDR3 loop is CASKRRGGGYEQYF. For the CDR3, the DNA is TGTGCCAGCAAGCGGAGAGGGGGCGGGTACGAGCAGTACTTC.

This chain links TRBV6-1 with TRBJ1-1; tentative D call: TRBD1 (5 bases). The V gene's germline CDR1 is MNHNS and CDR2 SASEGT. The V and J ends lost 2 bases and 5 bases respectively, with 15 bases between them. The length of the CDR3 is 15 residues. The CDR3 reads CASSERGLARTEAFF. The CDR3 nucleotides are TGTGCCAGCAGTGAAAGGGGCCTGGCGAGGACTGAAGCTTTCTTT.

The chain uses TRBV19 and TRBJ2-4; 7 bases match TRBD2. J gave up 0 bases and V 3 bases, and 5 bases lay outside the gene matches. The CDR3 runs to 16 residues. Germline assignment: CDR1 LNHDA and CDR2 SQIVND (reference sequence). This CDR3 reads CASSMQGGLAKNIQYF. CDR3 in DNA: TGTGCCAGTAGTATGCAGGGAGGGCTAGCCAAAAACATTCAGTACTTC.

This chain connects TRBV5-4 to TRBJ1-2; 7 bases line up with TRBD1. This CDR3 is 14 amino acids long. Looked up from germline, CDR1 is SGHNT and CDR2 is YYREEE (reference sequence). The V gene end was trimmed by 4 bases and the J gene end by 9 bases; junction bases not matched to a gene: 12. The CDR3 spells CASSQKTGTDSYTF. CDR3 sequence (DNA): TGTGCCAGCAGCCAAAAGACCGGGACAGATAGCTACACCTTC.

The J gene is TRBJ2-6, the V gene TRBV5-1; D remains ambiguous. V was cut by 4 bases and J by 0 bases, with 8 bases left in between. The CDR3 has 15 residues. Germline CDR1 and CDR2: SGHRS and YFSETQ. The CDR3 protein is CASSPAASGANVLTF. The CDR3 nucleotides read TGCGCCAGCAGCCCCGCGGCCTCTGGGGCCAACGTCCTGACTTTC.

This clone occurred once. The chain is built from TRBV5-4 and TRBJ1-2; 7 bases agree with TRBD1. The ends lost 0 bases at V and 4 bases at J; junction bases unmatched: 3. Germline V gives CDR1 SGHNT, CDR2 YYREEE (reference sequence). CDR3 length: 14 amino acids. The CDR3 DNA sequence: TGTGCCAGCAGCTTGGAGGGACAGCTCTATGGCTACACCTTC. Residues: CASSLEGQLYGYTF. Full variable domain (remainder filled in from reference TRBV5-4 and TRBJ1-2): ETGVTQSPTHLIKTRGQQVTLRCSSQSGHNTVSWYQQALGQGPQFIFQYYREEENGRGNFPPRFSGLQFPNYSSELNVNALELDDSALYLCASSLEGQLYGYTFGSGTRLTVV.

This chain joins TRBV11-2 and TRBJ2-2, with 12 positions matching TRBD1. Germline loops: CDR1 SGHAT, CDR2 FQNNGV. The trim removed 5 bases at V and 6 bases at J, leaving 7 bases unmatched. The CDR3 is 16 amino acids. The CDR3 spells CASSRGGTGGPGELFF. The DNA of the CDR3 is TGTGCCAGCAGCCGGGGTGGGACAGGGGGCCCCGGGGAGCTGTTTTTT.

The rearrangement uses TRBV6-5 and TRBJ1-2, with TRBD1 identical over 9 bases. This CDR3 is built from 14 residues. The V gene end was trimmed by 1 base and the J gene end by 13 bases; junction bases not matched to a gene: 10. Looked up from germline, CDR1 is MNHEY and CDR2 is SVGAGI. The CDR3 reads CASSYFGTGLSSTF. The CDR3 DNA is TGTGCCAGCAGTTACTTCGGGACAGGGCTCAGTTCCACCTTC.

The CDR3 region has the DNA TGTGCCAGCAGTATACAGGGTAATCGGGGTGAGCAGTTCTTC. This gives the protein CASSIQGNRGEQFF. The chain uses TRBV6-2 or TRBV6-3 and TRBJ2-1; D possibly corresponds to TRBD1 (6 bases). Germline assignment: CDR1 MNHEY and CDR2 SVGEGT. Between the trimmed V and J ends, which lost 5 bases and 9 bases, there was a span of 17 bases. The CDR3 spans 14 residues.

V usage is TRBV29-1 and J usage is TRBJ1-4; D is unresolved. The V end was cut by 6 bases, the J end by 0 bases, with 8 bases between. The germline CDR1 and CDR2 sequences are SQVTM and ANQGSEA. CDR3 length: 13 residues. The CDR3 region is CSVLIATNEKLFF. The CDR3 bases are TGCAGCGTCCTAATTGCAACTAATGAAAAACTGTTTTTT.

This clone was found a few times. V gene TRBV24-1 combines with J gene TRBJ1-5; 8 positions agree with TRBD1. This CDR3 has 17 residues. Germline CDR1 reads KGHDR; CDR2 reads SFDVKD. The ends lost 3 bases at V and 5 bases at J; junction bases unmatched: 11. For the CDR3, the DNA is TGTGCCACCAGTGATGCTCGACAGGGGAGGGGTCATCAGCCCCAGCATTTT. It is translated as CATSDARQGRGHQPQHF.

V usage is TRBV28 and J usage is TRBJ1-5; TRBD1 is a possible D gene (6 bases). The V and J ends lost 3 bases and 3 bases respectively, with 12 bases between them. Germline V gives CDR1 MDHEN, CDR2 SYDVKM. CDR3 length equals 15 residues. The DNA for the CDR3 is TGTGCCAGCAGTTTTGGGGGCGGAATCAATCAGCCCCAGCATTTT. Translating gives CASSFGGGINQPQHF.

The chain is built from TRBV7-6 and TRBJ2-1; the match to TRBD2 covers 12 bases. Trimming removed 1 base from V and 6 bases from J; junction bases left unmatched: 4. This CDR3 contains 16 residues. The V gene's germline CDR1 is SGHVS and CDR2 FNYEAQ. CDR3 sequence: CASSLVLAGGVNEQFF. CDR3 nucleotide sequence: TGTGCCAGCAGCTTAGTACTAGCGGGAGGTGTCAATGAGCAGTTCTTC. Full variable domain (outside the CDR3, taken from reference TRBV7-6 and TRBJ2-1): GAGVSQSPRYKVTKRGQDVALRCDPISGHVSLYWYRQALGQGPEFLTYFNYEAQQDKSGLPNDRFSAERPEGSISTLTIQRTEQRDSAMYRCASSLVLAGGVNEQFFGPGTRLTVL.

This clone was found a few times. The V gene is TRBV12-3 or TRBV12-4, the J gene TRBJ1-3; 7 nucleotides match TRBD1. J lost 6 bases, V lost 10 bases, and 9 bases had no gene match. CDR3 length: 13 amino acids. The chain's CDR3 is CANRAGGENTIYF. DNA for the CDR3: TGTGCCAACAGAGCAGGGGGAGAAAACACCATATATTTT.

The rearrangement links TRBV28 to TRBJ1-4; D call uncertain. This CDR3 spans 12 amino acids. Trimming took off 6 bases at V and 10 bases at J, with 12 bases between the two ends. Germline values: CDR1 MDHEN, CDR2 SYDVKM. The CDR3 DNA follows: TGTGCCAGCAGCCTGAAACCGGGAAAACTGTTTTTT. Translation: CASSLKPGKLFF.

The V gene is TRBV9, the J gene TRBJ2-7; 9 positions agree with TRBD1. V lost 2 bases, J lost 2 bases, and 2 bases stayed unmatched. CDR1 SGDLS and CDR2 YYNGEE come from the germline V gene. CDR3 length equals 14 residues. CDR3 coding DNA: TGTGCCAGCAGCGTCGGGACAGGGCCCTACGAGCAGTACTTC. It yields the protein CASSVGTGPYEQYF.

This clone was detected only a few times. The V call is TRBV4-1, the J call TRBJ2-2, with 9 bases that match TRBD2. This CDR3 is built from 16 residues. The junction had 6 bases not matched to a gene; V was cut back by 1 base and J by 6 bases. Germline V gene data show CDR1 as MGHRA and CDR2 as YSYEKL. The CDR3 here is CASSQAAGGRSGELFF. The CDR3 nucleotides read TGCGCCAGCAGCCAAGCGGCGGGAGGGAGGTCCGGGGAGCTGTTTTTT.

The chain links TRBV6-5 to TRBJ2-7; the match to TRBD1 covers 8 bases. V dropped 8 bases and J dropped 3; count of bases not matched to a gene: 9. CDR1 and CDR2 (germline): MNHEY, SVGAGI. There are 14 residues in the CDR3. CDR3 residues: CASDRAGGGYEQYF. The CDR3 nucleotides read TGTGCCAGCGATAGGGCAGGGGGCGGCTACGAGCAGTACTTC.

The chain has TRBV27 and TRBJ2-1, with D tentatively TRBD2 (5 bases). The CDR3 has 13 amino acids. In germline, CDR1 is MNHEY, CDR2 SMNVEV (reference sequence). Trimming left V 6 bases short and J 3 bases short, with 9 bases between. For the CDR3, the DNA is TGTGCCAGCAGACTCCGGGACTACAATGAGCAGTTCTTC. As protein: CASRLRDYNEQFF.

The CDR3 DNA sequence: TGTGCCAGCAGCTACCGACACGGAGAGACCCAGTACTTC. Amino acid sequence: CASSYRHGETQYF. The J gene is TRBJ2-5, the V gene TRBV7-2; D call uncertain. This CDR3 has 13 amino acids. Between the trimmed V and J ends, which lost 4 bases and 4 bases, there was a span of 10 bases. Germline values: CDR1 SGHTA, CDR2 FQGNSA.

This clone turned up a few times. The CDR3 DNA is TGTGCCAGCAGCCCGGGGACAGGGGTAACCGGGGAGCTGTTTTTT. It is translated as CASSPGTGVTGELFF. The gene calls are TRBV7-3 and TRBJ2-2; 10 bases align to TRBD1. Losses at the gene ends were 5 bases for V and 5 bases for J; bases not matched to a gene: 5. Germline assignment: CDR1 SGHTA and CDR2 FQGTGA. The CDR3 is made up of 15 amino acids.

This sequence joins TRBV2 and TRBJ1-3; D unclear. Trimming took 4 bases from V and 0 from J, leaving 7 bases between them. The CDR3 is made up of 14 amino acids. Germline CDR1 and CDR2: SNHLY and FYNNEI. CDR3 protein: CASSGASSGNTIYF. In DNA, the CDR3 is TGTGCCAGCAGTGGGGCAAGCTCTGGAAACACCATATATTTT.